This TCR beta chain was captured in a study of CD8 T cells in Susac syndrome. As for the study in general: Active disease was present in more than five of the sequenced Susac syndrome patients, and remission in eight.

This clonotype occurred once. Random hexamers were used to reverse transcribe the RNA input (roughly 0.5 to 1 ug). Amplification of TCR beta CDR3 across 54 Vbeta and 13 Jbeta was performed with immunoSEQ multiplex PCR. TCRdb itself ran the immunoSEQ multiplex PCR reads through MiXCR, one entry per CDR3 protein. The repertoire holds roughly 100,000 distinct CDR3 sequences, with roughly 95% as singletons. This CDR3 region has 16 residues. V was clipped by 3 bases and J by 6 bases, with 19 bases between them. Germline V gene lookup returns CDR1 SGDLS and CDR2 YYNGEE. The authors carried out high-throughput sequencing of TCR beta. They applied it to CD8+ and CD4+ T cells obtained from blood. Negative isolation was applied to CD8+ and CD4+ T cells, and FACS enrichment was applied to TEMRA cells.

V and J are TRBV9 and TRBJ1-5; possible D gene TRBD1, 6 bases. Source material: CD8+ T cells from PBMCs. The clonotype comes from a human donor with Susac syndrome. The CDR3: CASSASAGGQSQPQHF. The CDR3 nucleotides are TGTGCCAGCAGCGCTAGTGCCGGGGGGCAGAGTCAGCCCCAGCATTTT.